The sequence of this TCR beta chain was determined in a study of cytomegalovirus exposure and HLA in healthy donors (dated by TCRdb to the late 2010s). Regarding the complete study: According to an earlier analysis of several hundred of the donors, about 179 million T cells yielded 90 million to 140 million unique TCR beta sequences and about 280 Gb of sequence data. On average, roughly 200,000 unique TCR beta nucleotide sequences were sequenced per donor among 398 genotyped donors of the cohort, with about 17% of those sequences being non-productive. The study aimed to test whether cataloging public T cell receptors could reveal signatures of past pathogen exposure. In a later genetic analysis, genome-wide SNP genotypes for about 55% of the 666 donors were used, and that subset was treated as a discovery cohort. An earlier analysis of a few hundred of the donors applied high-throughput TCR beta sequencing to assess whether each TCR beta V gene segment acted as functional or pseudogenic. Roughly 5 DR-DQ haplotypes were handled as single units for association and clustering because linkage in the cohort was strong. A separate validation cohort of 100 to 150 different subjects was used in addition to the approximately 610-subject first cohort. An early release covering roughly 600 HLA-typed donors comprised about 300 gigabases of sequencing data and about 90 million unique TCR sequences. To predict cytomegalovirus infection status, the study combined high-throughput TCR immunosequencing, statistical association of individual TCRs with disease status, and machine learning. Among the roughly 430 genotyped donors, around 81% belonged to the genetic ancestry cluster associated with self-reported Caucasian donors. HLA typing included class I and class II loci at four-digit resolution. In a later analysis, previously published TCR beta repertoires from about 640 donors were re-analyzed and high-resolution HLA genotyping was added so that TCR occurrence patterns could be studied. Typing coverage differed by locus: A, B, C, DRB1 and DQB1 were typed in roughly 629-630 donors, DQA1 in around 500, DPA1 in over 600, and DPB1 in around 490. The study profiled the T cell repertoires of more than 500 subjects by immunosequencing and related them to cytomegalovirus serostatus. Alongside the repertoire data, information on donor age, sex, ethnicity and CMV serostatus was compiled. Rather than using new phenotypic data, the later analysis identified candidate immune exposures from TCR beta sequences and from how often those sequences occurred across donors. Every discovery cohort repertoire had been produced on one sequencing platform.

Findings and caveats that apply to the study as a whole: Assigning TCR associations to individual alleles was difficult when HLA alleles, especially DR and DQ, strongly co-occurred. Three of the identified cytomegalovirus-associated TCR beta chains were confirmed in vitro to be specific for cytomegalovirus antigens. A later analysis found that most CMV-associated TCR beta chains appeared HLA-restricted, with HLA associations seemingly driven largely by CMV exposure. Because some donors lacked HLA typing at each locus, the association tests relied only on the typed subset. The earlier analysis of a few hundred of the donors excluded roughly 16 rarely observed V segments, including chromosome 9 orphons, because counts were too low. According to a later analysis, parvovirus B19, influenza, CMV and Epstein-Barr virus appeared linked to several top co-occurrence clusters. The classifier was reported to diagnose cytomegalovirus status with high specificity and sensitivity in both the original cohort and the validation cohort. Broadly in line with IMGT annotations, most TCR beta V segments showed up in productive rearrangements about 87% or about 30% of the time in an earlier analysis of a few hundred of the donors. Correlated functional status among segregating V segments might reflect linkage disequilibrium, but an unknown experimental factor could not be ruled out. An association between a missense DCLRE1C variant and V-gene and J-gene trimming of TCR beta chains was found in a later genetic analysis and replicated in an independent cohort. In a later genetic analysis, fewer N-insertions in productive TCRs were reported among donors in an Asian-associated ancestry cluster than the 666-donor mean. The presence/absence analyses assumed that sequencing depth was roughly uniform across donors, and that assumption may not be true. In a later analysis, HLA-associated TCR beta chains showed more clonal expansion and lower generation probabilities than non-associated chains that were equally common. Only TCR beta chains were sequenced in this cohort, and the absence of alpha or paired-chain data limited detectable features. The study gave a list of over 150 TCR beta chains associated with cytomegalovirus. Some IMGT-functional V segments, including TRBV6-2 and TRBV6-3, could not be told apart with the 87-base-pair reads, so those segments were excluded. A group of highly shared sequence variants was considered likely to be a technical artifact of the sequencing pipeline. A further reported finding was that TCR beta sequences accurately predicted the HLA-A and HLA-B alleles for most subjects in the first cohort. Across donors, most TCR sequences were observed very rarely, whereas some public TCRs were present in many individuals. Immune exposure information for the cohort was limited to CMV serostatus. In a later analysis, the rate of TCR association differed among HLA loci, with DRB1 alleles having the most associated TCRs and HLA-C alleles having the fewest. Specific HLA alleles were associated with 15,000 to 20,000 TCR beta sequences at a false discovery rate of 0.05 in a later analysis. According to the authors, the approach could potentially be generalized to other disease states and immunological phenotypes.

The cohort comprised 550 to 700 healthy bone marrow donors. All cohort members were sampled while nominally healthy, although unrecorded immune exposures were likely present. The donor was CMV seronegative and belonged to the group of over 300 seronegative cohort members. A peripheral blood sample was provided by each donor, and peripheral blood mononuclear cells were used for TCR beta sequencing. The Qiagen DNeasy Blood Extraction Kit was used to extract genomic DNA from the blood cell samples. Receptor amplification or capture employed the immunoSEQ multiplex PCR assay. A mixture of 60 forward primers for TCR Vbeta segments and 13 reverse primers for TCR Jbeta segments was used in the multiplex PCR. The CDR3 region of rearranged TCR beta genes was amplified from genomic DNA with a multiplex PCR assay. On the Illumina HiSeq System, the amplified TCR beta libraries were sequenced as 87-base-pair reads. Processing in the source paper ran as follows. A later analysis tallied 75 million to 95 million unique TCR beta chains across the 610 or so repertoires, and approximately 11 million of those chains were shared by two or more donors. A nearest-neighbor algorithm error-corrected the raw reads and collapsed the reads into unique sequences, merging closely related sequences to remove PCR and sequencing errors. To assign V, D and J gene segments, CDR3 sequences were aligned to IMGT reference sequences. For a sequence to be retained, at least a six-nucleotide match to both a V gene segment and a J gene segment was required. A rearrangement was called productive if the CDR3 had no stop codons and remained in frame with V and J, and every other rearrangement was called non-productive. CDR3 was defined according to IMGT convention as the region running from the second conserved V-encoded cysteine to the conserved J-encoded phenylalanine. The earlier analysis of about 590 of the donors excluded sequences that lacked an unambiguous match to a single V gene segment. An earlier analysis of several hundred of the donors classified V segments as functional when productive rearrangements were above 56.7% and as segregating when the standard deviation between donors was above 5%. A statistical classification framework was built for diagnosing cytomegalovirus status from the catalog of TCR beta chain sequences. In a later analysis, TCR nucleotide sequences were compared against IMGT/GENE-DB human TR gene sequences so that V and J genes could be assigned. In a later analysis, CDR3 sequences and most-parsimonious VDJ recombination scenarios were assigned using the TCRdist pipeline. A later analysis defined each TCR beta chain by its CDR3 amino acid sequence plus V-gene family, and excluded reads lacking a unique V-gene family. To address suspected cross-contamination and a sequencing artifact, a later analysis removed 450 to 700 highly shared, low-generation-probability nucleotide sequences. In a later analysis, a clonal expansion index was calculated for each public chain from normalized within-repertoire ranks of inferred template counts. Generation probabilities in a later analysis came from a VDJ recombination model fitted to out-of-frame rearrangements, and those results were checked against IGoR. In a later analysis, hypergeometric tests were used to score TCR-TCR, TCR-HLA and TCR-CMV co-occurrence, with a repertoire-size bias correction applied to TCR pairs. False discovery rates were estimated in a later analysis by permuting HLA or CMV assignments 20 times. In a later analysis, co-occurring TCRs were grouped using DBSCAN, and TCRdist sequence similarity was added for clustering within HLA-allele-positive subsets. Repertoires with fewer than 30,000 or more than 120,000 public chains, plus five repertoires with anomalous nucleotide sharing, were excluded from co-occurrence clustering. Imported from immuneACCESS, the table was reduced by TCRdb to in-frame sequences with V and J called. These copies leave out some clones; in studies compared against another copy, an unresolved V gene accounts for under half, and the cause of the remainder is not known. V, J and clone size are those of that table, while D and trimming were read from the DNA. This sample has 100,000 to 150,000 clones in its table, and around 82% of those were observed once. 1.2% of the sample lies in the top ten.

Worth noting for this clone: The specificity of this receptor is unknown. No per-base quality is available; no much larger clone lies one base away.

The CDR3 starts with the cysteine, ends with the phenylalanine, and has 16 residues. Solely the CDR3 DNA is kept, with 48 bases framed from the first base. The germline V gene sets CDR1 to ENHRY and CDR2 to SYGVKD. Trimming at the junction amounts to 5 bases on V and 6 bases on J, and the germline ends lie 22 bases apart. The specimen was PBMCs. The chain employs TRBV10-3 and TRBJ1-2; D gene: possibly TRBD1, on 6 matching bases. This receptor was identified in a female donor in good health and CMV-seronegative. CDR3 sequence: CAISRGSWKAGDGYTF. In nucleotide form, the sequence is TGTGCCATCAGTAGGGGGTCGTGGAAAGCGGGAGATGGCTACACCTTC.